Reported below is one T cell receptor (beta chain). This clone was counted a single time. What this receptor recognizes is not known. It has no much larger one-base neighbor in the sample; base qualities were not kept. The cohort was made up of 650 to 700 healthy bone marrow donors. At the time of sampling, every cohort member was nominally healthy, though immune exposures that went unrecorded were likely present. The donor tested CMV seronegative and was one of the 352 seronegative cohort members. Every donor gave a peripheral blood sample, and the peripheral blood mononuclear cells from that sample were used for TCR beta sequencing. Genomic DNA was extracted from the blood cell samples with the Qiagen DNeasy Blood Extraction Kit. The data were taken from a study of cytomegalovirus exposure and HLA in healthy donors (TCRdb year 2017). Study-wide context: According to an earlier analysis of around 600 of the donors, some 170 million T cells yielded roughly 110 million unique TCR beta sequences and approximately 300 Gb of sequence data. Rather than drawing on any new phenotypic data, the later analysis identified candidate immune exposures from TCR beta sequences and the way those sequences occurred across donors. All discovery cohort repertoires had been generated using a single sequencing platform. HLA typing covered class I and class II loci at four-digit resolution. Of the roughly 400 genotyped donors, about 80% fell in the genetic ancestry cluster associated with self-reported Caucasian donors. High-throughput TCR immunosequencing, statistical association of individual TCRs with disease status, and machine learning were combined to predict cytomegalovirus infection status. A separate validation cohort of over 95 different subjects was used in addition to the roughly 620-subject first cohort. A later genetic analysis took genome-wide SNP genotypes for about 65% of the 666 donors and used that subset as a discovery cohort. The study used immunosequencing to profile the T cell repertoires of approximately 690 subjects and linked those repertoires to cytomegalovirus serostatus. The study aimed to test whether cataloging public T cell receptors could reveal signatures of past pathogen exposure. Typing coverage varied by locus: roughly 629-640 donors for A, B, C, DRB1 and DQB1; 522 for DQA1; around 610 for DPA1; roughly 450 for DPB1. Donor age, sex, ethnicity and CMV serostatus were compiled alongside the repertoire data. Among about 400 genotyped donors of the cohort, an average of roughly 230,000 unique TCR beta nucleotide sequences was sequenced per donor, of which roughly 18% were non-productive. An early release covering roughly 640 HLA-typed donors comprised about 300 gigabases of sequencing data and approximately 85 million unique TCR sequences. Several DR-DQ haplotypes were treated as single units for association and clustering because of strong linkage in the cohort. An earlier analysis of 587 of the donors used high-throughput TCR beta sequencing to judge whether each TCR beta V gene segment behaved as functional or pseudogenic. A later analysis re-analyzed previously published TCR beta repertoires from hundreds of donors and added high-resolution HLA genotyping to study TCR occurrence patterns. Paper-wide results and their limitations: Compared with equally common non-associated chains, HLA-associated TCR beta chains in a later analysis were more clonally expanded and had lower generation probabilities. When HLA alleles, especially DR and DQ, strongly co-occurred, attributing TCR associations to individual alleles was difficult. A further reported finding was that TCR beta sequences accurately predicted the HLA-A and HLA-B alleles for most subjects in the first cohort. Some IMGT-functional V segments, including TRBV6-2 and TRBV6-3, could not be told apart with the 87-base-pair reads, so those segments were excluded. In a later analysis, 16,951 TCR beta sequences were associated with specific HLA alleles at a false discovery rate of 0.05. A later analysis found that TCR association rates varied across HLA loci, with DRB1 alleles showing the most associated TCRs and HLA-C alleles the fewest. In an earlier analysis of 587 of the donors, most TCR beta V segments were observed in productive rearrangements about 90% or about 30% of the time, broadly matching IMGT annotations. In vitro tests confirmed that three of the cytomegalovirus-associated TCR beta chains recognize cytomegalovirus antigens. In the study, around 150 TCR beta chains were listed as associated with cytomegalovirus. In this cohort, only TCR beta chains were sequenced, and detectable features were limited by the absence of alpha or paired-chain data. An association between a missense DCLRE1C variant and V-gene and J-gene trimming of TCR beta chains was found in a later genetic analysis and replicated in an independent cohort. In a later analysis, several top co-occurrence clusters were reported to appear linked to parvovirus B19, influenza, CMV and Epstein-Barr virus. The sequencing pipeline was judged likely to have produced a cluster of highly shared sequence variants as a technical artifact. Because some donors lacked HLA typing at each locus, the association tests relied only on the typed subset. The only immune exposure information available for the cohort was CMV serostatus. Linkage disequilibrium might explain the correlated functional status among segregating V segments, but an unknown experimental factor could not be ruled out. According to a later genetic analysis, donors in an Asian-associated ancestry cluster had fewer N-insertions in productive TCRs than the approximately 630-donor mean. Presence/absence analyses assumed roughly uniform sequencing depth across donors, an assumption that may not hold. While some public TCRs were present in many individuals, most TCR sequences turned up only very rarely across donors. The earlier analysis of 587 of the donors excluded seventeen rarely observed V segments, including chromosome 9 orphons, because counts were too low. A later analysis found that most CMV-associated TCR beta chains appeared HLA-restricted, with HLA associations seemingly driven largely by CMV exposure. The authors suggested that the approach could potentially be generalized to other disease states and immunological phenotypes. Cytomegalovirus status was reported to be diagnosed by the classifier with high specificity and sensitivity in both the original and validation cohorts.

Library prep was done by the immunoSEQ multiplex PCR assay. For the multiplex PCR, a mixture combining 60 forward primers for TCR Vbeta segments and 13 reverse primers for TCR Jbeta segments was used. The CDR3 region of rearranged TCR beta genes was amplified from genomic DNA by a multiplex PCR assay. The amplified TCR beta libraries were sequenced on the Illumina HiSeq System as 87-base-pair reads. In the authors' own workflow: A later analysis counted 75 million to 100 million unique TCR beta chains across the 670 or so repertoires, and roughly 11 million of these chains were shared by at least two donors. Raw reads were error-corrected and collapsed into unique sequences with a nearest-neighbor algorithm that merged closely related sequences to remove PCR and sequencing errors. CDR3 sequences were aligned to IMGT reference sequences to assign V, D and J gene segments. Each retained sequence needed at least a six-nucleotide match to both a V gene segment and a J gene segment. Rearrangements were called productive when the CDR3 lacked stop codons and stayed in frame with V and J; all others were non-productive. Following IMGT convention, CDR3 was defined as the stretch from the second conserved V-encoded cysteine up to the conserved J-encoded phenylalanine. The earlier analysis of more than 450 of the donors excluded sequences that lacked an unambiguous match to a single V gene segment. In an earlier analysis of approximately 590 of the donors, V segments were called functional above 56.7% productive rearrangements and were called segregating when the between-donor standard deviation exceeded 5%. A statistical classification framework was built for diagnosing cytomegalovirus status from the catalog of TCR beta chain sequences. In a later analysis, TCR nucleotide sequences were compared against IMGT/GENE-DB human TR gene sequences so that V and J genes could be assigned. The TCRdist pipeline was used in a later analysis to assign CDR3 sequences and most-parsimonious VDJ recombination scenarios. In a later analysis, every TCR beta chain was defined by the combination of its CDR3 amino acid sequence and its V-gene family, and reads without a unique V-gene family were dropped. As a way to deal with suspected cross-contamination and a sequencing artifact, a later analysis dropped 450 to 600 nucleotide sequences that were highly shared and had low generation probability. In a later analysis, a clonal expansion index was calculated for each public chain from normalized within-repertoire ranks of inferred template counts. In a later analysis, generation probabilities were computed with a VDJ recombination model fitted to out-of-frame rearrangements, and the resulting probabilities were checked against IGoR. In a later analysis, hypergeometric tests were used to score TCR-TCR, TCR-HLA and TCR-CMV co-occurrence, with a repertoire-size bias correction applied to TCR pairs. In a later analysis, false discovery rates were estimated by permuting HLA or CMV assignments 20 times. In a later analysis, co-occurring TCRs were grouped using DBSCAN, and TCRdist sequence similarity was added for clustering within HLA-allele-positive subsets. Repertoires with fewer than 30,000 or more than 120,000 public chains were left out of co-occurrence clustering, as were five repertoires with anomalous nucleotide sharing. Here the immuneACCESS table is served through TCRdb, limited to in-frame sequences with V and J called. Missing clones are a known gap in these copies; in checked studies unresolved V genes cover under half, and the rest lacks a known reason. Clonal size and the V and J genes are those of that table, whereas D and trimming came from the DNA. Present in this sample are 210,000 or so clones, over 80% of which were seen just once. 0.71% of the sample rests with the top ten.

CDR1 and CDR2 were assigned from the germline V gene (reference sequence) as MNHNY and SVGAGI. Cut back by 5 bases and 10 bases, the V and J ends lie 22 bases apart. The CDR3 covers 15 residues, taking in both the cysteine and the phenylalanine. Only the CDR3 portion is preserved as DNA: 45 bases, with reading frame beginning at the first base. The material sequenced was PBMCs. The rearranged segments are TRBV6-6 and TRBJ2-3; a weak D assignment points to TRBD1 (8 bases agree). The receptor comes from a boy younger than 10 in good health and CMV-seronegative. The nucleotides are TGTGCCAGCAGTCCGTACAGGGGGGGGACCTATCCGCAGTATTTT. Its protein product is CASSPYRGGTYPQYF.